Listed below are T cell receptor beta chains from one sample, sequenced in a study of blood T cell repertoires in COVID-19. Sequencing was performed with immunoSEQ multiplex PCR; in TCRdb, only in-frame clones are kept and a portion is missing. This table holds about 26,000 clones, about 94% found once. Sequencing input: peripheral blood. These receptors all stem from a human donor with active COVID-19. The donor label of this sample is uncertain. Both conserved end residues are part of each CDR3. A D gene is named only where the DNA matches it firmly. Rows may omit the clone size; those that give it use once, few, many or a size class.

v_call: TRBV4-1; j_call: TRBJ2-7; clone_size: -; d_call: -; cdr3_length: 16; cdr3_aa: CASSQPRGSGTYEQYF; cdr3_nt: TGCGCCAGCAGCCAGCCTCGGGGGTCCGGAACCTACGAGCAGTACTTC
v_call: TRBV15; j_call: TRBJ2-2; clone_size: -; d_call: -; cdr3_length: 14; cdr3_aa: CATSRQGNTGELFF; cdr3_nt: TGTGCCACCAGCAGACAGGGTAACACCGGGGAGCTGTTTTTT
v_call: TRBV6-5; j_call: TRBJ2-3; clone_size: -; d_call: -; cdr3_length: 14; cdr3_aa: CASRQTASTDTQYF; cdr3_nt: TGTGCCAGCAGGCAGACAGCTAGCACAGATACGCAGTATTTT
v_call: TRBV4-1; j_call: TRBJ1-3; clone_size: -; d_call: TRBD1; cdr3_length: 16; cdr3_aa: CASSQGARDRGNTIYF; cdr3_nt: TGCGCCAGCAGCCAAGGGGCCCGGGACAGAGGAAACACCATATATTTT
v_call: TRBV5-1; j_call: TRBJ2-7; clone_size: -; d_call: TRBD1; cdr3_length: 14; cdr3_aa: CASSWTGGSYEQYF; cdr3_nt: TGCGCCAGCAGCTGGACAGGGGGCTCCTACGAGCAGTACTTC
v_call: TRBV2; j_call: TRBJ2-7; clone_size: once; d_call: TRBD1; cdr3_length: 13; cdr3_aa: CASGRDRGTEQYF; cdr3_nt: TGTGCCAGCGGTCGGGACAGGGGGACCGAGCAGTACTTC
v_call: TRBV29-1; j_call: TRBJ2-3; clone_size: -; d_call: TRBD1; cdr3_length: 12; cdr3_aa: CSVEGQPDTQYF; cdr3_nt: TGCAGCGTTGAGGGACAGCCAGATACGCAGTATTTT
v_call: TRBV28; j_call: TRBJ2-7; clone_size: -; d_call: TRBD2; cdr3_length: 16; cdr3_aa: CASSLGSGGGSYEQYF; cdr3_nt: TGTGCCAGCAGTTTAGGTAGCGGGGGTGGTTCCTACGAGCAGTACTTC
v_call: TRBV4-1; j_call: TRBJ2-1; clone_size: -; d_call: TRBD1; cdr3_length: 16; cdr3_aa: CASRPTGASPYNEQFF; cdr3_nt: TGCGCCAGCAGACCTACAGGGGCGAGCCCCTACAATGAGCAGTTCTTC
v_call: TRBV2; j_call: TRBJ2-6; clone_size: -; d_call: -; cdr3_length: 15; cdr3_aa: CASSDVRSGANVLTF; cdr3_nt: TGTGCCAGCAGTGATGTTCGCTCTGGGGCCAACGTCCTGACTTTC
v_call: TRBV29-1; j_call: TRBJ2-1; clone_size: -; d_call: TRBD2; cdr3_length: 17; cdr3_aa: CSVEGLAGYSSYNEQFF; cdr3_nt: TGCAGCGTTGAAGGACTAGCGGGGTACAGCTCCTACAATGAGCAGTTCTTC
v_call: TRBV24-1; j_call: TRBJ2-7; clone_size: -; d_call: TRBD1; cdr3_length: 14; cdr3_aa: CATRGWTGAYEQYF; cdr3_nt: TGTGCCACCAGAGGTTGGACAGGGGCCTACGAGCAGTACTTC
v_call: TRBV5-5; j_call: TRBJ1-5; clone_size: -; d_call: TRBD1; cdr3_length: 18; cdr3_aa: CASSPVPGQGTSNQPQHF; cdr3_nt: TGTGCCAGCAGCCCGGTCCCGGGACAGGGGACTAGCAATCAGCCCCAGCATTTT
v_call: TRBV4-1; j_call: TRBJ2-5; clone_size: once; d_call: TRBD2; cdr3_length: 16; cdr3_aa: CASSQFGLARQETQYF; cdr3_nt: TGCGCCAGCAGCCAATTCGGACTAGCTCGACAAGAGACCCAGTACTTC
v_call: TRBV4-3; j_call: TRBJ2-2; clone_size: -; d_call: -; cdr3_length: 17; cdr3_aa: CASSQDAAGRITGELFF; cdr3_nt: TGCGCCAGCAGCCAAGATGCTGCGGGGAGAATCACCGGGGAGCTGTTTTTT
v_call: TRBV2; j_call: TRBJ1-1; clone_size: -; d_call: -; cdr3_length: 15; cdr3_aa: CASSPPGAMNTEAFF; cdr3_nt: TGTGCCAGCAGTCCTCCAGGGGCGATGAACACTGAAGCTTTCTTT
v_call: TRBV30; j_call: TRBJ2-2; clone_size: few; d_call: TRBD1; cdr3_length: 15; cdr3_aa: CACPTQGWNTGELFF; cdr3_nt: TGTGCCTGCCCAACACAGGGGTGGAACACCGGGGAGCTGTTTTTT
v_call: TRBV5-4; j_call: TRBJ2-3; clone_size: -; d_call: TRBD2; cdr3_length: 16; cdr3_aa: CASSLVPLAGTNTQYF; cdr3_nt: TGTGCCAGCAGCTTGGTCCCGCTAGCGGGAACGAATACGCAGTATTTT
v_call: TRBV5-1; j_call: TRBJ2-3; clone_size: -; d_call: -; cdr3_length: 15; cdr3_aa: CASSLLQLEADTQYF; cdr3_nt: TGCGCCAGCAGCTTGTTACAGTTGGAGGCAGATACGCAGTATTTT
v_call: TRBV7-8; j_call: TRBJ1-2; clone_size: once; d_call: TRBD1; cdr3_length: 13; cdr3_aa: CASSLPGGYGYTF; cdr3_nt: TGTGCCAGCAGCTTACCAGGGGGCTATGGCTACACCTTC
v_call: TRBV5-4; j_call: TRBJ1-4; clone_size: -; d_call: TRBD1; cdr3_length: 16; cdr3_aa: CASSLGAGQGGEKLFF; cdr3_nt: TGTGCCAGCAGCTTGGGGGCAGGACAGGGTGGTGAAAAACTGTTTTTT
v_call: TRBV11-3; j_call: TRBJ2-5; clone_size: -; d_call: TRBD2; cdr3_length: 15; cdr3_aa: CASSLGGTSGETQYF; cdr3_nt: TGTGCCAGCAGCTTAGGAGGGACTAGCGGGGAGACCCAGTACTTC
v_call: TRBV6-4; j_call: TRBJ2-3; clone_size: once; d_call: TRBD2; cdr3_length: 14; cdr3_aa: CASRTSGRSDTQYF; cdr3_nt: TGTGCCAGCAGAACAAGCGGGAGGTCCGATACGCAGTATTTT
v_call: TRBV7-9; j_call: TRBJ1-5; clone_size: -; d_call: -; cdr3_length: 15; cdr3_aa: CASSLTGGGNQPQHF; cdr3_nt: TGTGCCAGCAGCTTAACGGGAGGGGGCAATCAGCCCCAGCATTTT
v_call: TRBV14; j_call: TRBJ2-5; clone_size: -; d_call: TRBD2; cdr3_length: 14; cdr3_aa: CASSQRTSVETQYF; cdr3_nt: TGTGCCAGCAGCCAAAGGACTAGCGTGGAGACCCAGTACTTC
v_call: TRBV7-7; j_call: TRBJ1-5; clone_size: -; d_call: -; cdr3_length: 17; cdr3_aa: CASSGEGGGRGGQPQHF; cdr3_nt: TGTGCCAGCAGCGGCGAGGGCGGGGGGCGAGGGGGTCAGCCCCAGCATTTT
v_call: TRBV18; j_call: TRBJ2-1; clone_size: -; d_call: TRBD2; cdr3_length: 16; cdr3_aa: CASSIQAGGPRNEQFF; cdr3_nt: TGTGCCAGCTCAATTCAAGCGGGAGGGCCCCGGAATGAGCAGTTCTTC
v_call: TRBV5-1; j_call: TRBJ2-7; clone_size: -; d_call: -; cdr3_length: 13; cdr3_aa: CASSLGKGHEQYF; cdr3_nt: TGCGCCAGCAGCTTGGGGAAGGGGCACGAGCAGTACTTC
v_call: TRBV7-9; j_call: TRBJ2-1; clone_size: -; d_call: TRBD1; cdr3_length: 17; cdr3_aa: CASSIPGRDRGANEQFF; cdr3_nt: TGTGCCAGCAGTATCCCGGGTAGGGACAGGGGAGCCAATGAGCAGTTCTTC
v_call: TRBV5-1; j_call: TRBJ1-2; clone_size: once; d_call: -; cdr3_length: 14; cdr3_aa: CASSSFQENYGYTF; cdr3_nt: TGCGCCAGCAGCTCCTTCCAGGAAAACTATGGCTACACCTTC
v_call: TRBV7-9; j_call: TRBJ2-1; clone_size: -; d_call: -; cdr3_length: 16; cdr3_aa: CASSLSARDSYNEQFF; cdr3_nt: TGTGCCAGCAGCTTATCGGCCAGGGACTCCTACAATGAGCAGTTCTTC
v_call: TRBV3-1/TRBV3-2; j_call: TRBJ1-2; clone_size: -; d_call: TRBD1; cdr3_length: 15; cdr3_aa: CASSQGTGGAYGYTF; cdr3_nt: TGTGCCAGCAGCCAAGGGACAGGGGGCGCCTATGGCTACACCTTC
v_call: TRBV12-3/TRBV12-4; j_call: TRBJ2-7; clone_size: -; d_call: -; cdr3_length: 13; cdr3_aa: CASRLGLQNEQYF; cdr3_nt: TGTGCCAGCAGACTGGGACTCCAGAACGAGCAGTACTTC
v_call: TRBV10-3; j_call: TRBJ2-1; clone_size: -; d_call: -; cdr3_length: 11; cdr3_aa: CAISVTREQFF; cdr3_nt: TGTGCCATCAGTGTAACCAGGGAGCAGTTCTTC
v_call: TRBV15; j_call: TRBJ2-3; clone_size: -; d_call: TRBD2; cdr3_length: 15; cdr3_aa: CATSRGGASTDTQYF; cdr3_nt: TGTGCCACCAGCCGGGGAGGGGCTAGCACAGATACGCAGTATTTT